Below are 22 T cell receptor beta chains sequenced from a single sample in a study of regulatory T cells in long-lasting Graves disease. Assembly of TCR beta libraries relied on iRepertoire HTBI primers together with Arm-PCR of CDR3 regions. TCRdb reprocessed the multiplex PCR reads via MiXCR and lists one record per CDR3 protein. The sample includes 400,000 to 500,000 distinct CDR3 sequences, less than 15% of them seen just once. The time point: newly diagnosed GD, antithyroid drugs for less than 3 months. PBMC RNA was the source of the TCR library. Another study also made use of these data, one on T cells in Graves' hyperthyroidism and ophthalmopathy.

This specimen was peripheral blood mononuclear cells (PBMCs), taken at new diagnosis, from a patient treated with antithyroid drugs. These receptors were collected from a woman aged 50 to 60 with Graves disease.

This clonotype was counted at least ten times. The CDR3 reads CASSYEGGSYEQYF. The CDR3 nucleotides read TGTGCCAGCAGTTACGAGGGAGGGTCCTACGAGCAGTACTTC. The chain has TRBV6-2 or TRBV6-3 and TRBJ2-7; 7 bases map to TRBD2. The germline V gene has CDR1 MNHEY and CDR2 SVGEGT. The trim removed 2 bases at V and 1 base at J, leaving 2 bases unmatched. The CDR3 is made up of 14 amino acids.

There are many counts of this clonotype. The chain has TRBV6-1 and TRBJ1-1; no definite D call. The CDR3 spans 13 residues. V dropped 6 bases and J dropped 1 base, with 9 bases sitting between them. Germline V gives CDR1 MNHNS, CDR2 SASEGT. The chain's CDR3 is CASSKDGNTEAFF. In DNA form, the CDR3 reads TGTGCCAGCAGCAAGGACGGGAACACTGAAGCTTTCTTT.

This clonotype has a count of ten or more. Germline and junction disagree at one end, which may indicate a read error. The chain joins TRBV13 to TRBJ2-7; 11 bases agree with TRBD2. Germline CDR1 reads PRHDT; CDR2 reads FYEKMQ (reference sequence). This CDR3 comprises 19 residues. The CDR3, as DNA: TGTGCCAGCAGCCCCAACCCTTTAGCGGGAGGGCTGGCTTCCTTCGAGCAGTACTTC. Amino acid sequence: CASSPNPLAGGLASFEQYF.

This clonotype has ten or more counts. This chain connects TRBV7-9 to TRBJ2-1; TRBD1 agrees at 8 bases. Losses at the gene ends were 5 bases for V and 5 bases for J; bases not matched to a gene: 8. The CDR3 totals 15 residues. Germline V gene data show CDR1 as SEHNR and CDR2 as FQNEAQ (reference sequence). CDR3 bases: TGTGCCAGCAGCACTGGGACAGGTGTTGACAATGAGCAGTTCTTC. It codes for CASSTGTGVDNEQFF. Supplemented by reference TRBV7-9 and TRBJ2-1, the full variable domain reads DTGVSQNPRHKITKRGQNVTFRCDPISEHNRLYWYRQTLGQGPEFLTYFQNEAQLEKSRLLSDRFSAERPKGSFSTLEIQRTEQGDSAMYLCASSTGTGVDNEQFFGPGTRLTVL.

The gene calls are TRBV3-1 and TRBJ1-6; the D gene is possibly TRBD1 (6 bases). Germline CDR1 is LGHDT and CDR2 is YNNKEL (reference sequence). The CDR3 has 15 residues. The V gene lost 5 bases and the J gene lost 10 bases, with 18 bases spanning the gap. CDR3 nucleotide sequence: TGTGCCAGCAGCTTTACGACGGGGGCACGGTCACCCCTCCACTTT. Protein product: CASSFTTGARSPLHF.

This clonotype appeared many times. The rearrangement links TRBV6-9 to TRBJ2-5; no reliable D call. Trimming shortened V by 3 bases and J by 4 bases, and 15 bases separated the two germline ends. The CDR3 is made up of 15 amino acids. CDR1 MNHGY and CDR2 SVAAGI come from the germline V gene. In DNA form, the CDR3 reads TGTGCCAGCAGTTACGGGTTTCAGGTGGGAGAGACCCAGTACTTC. It specifies CASSYGFQVGETQYF.

This clonotype was counted ten times or more. V gene TRBV3-1 combines with J gene TRBJ2-7, with 8 bases lining up with TRBD1. The germline CDR1 and CDR2 sequences are LGHDT and YNNKEL (reference sequence). V was clipped by 4 bases and J by 2 bases; unmatched bases: 1. The CDR3 is 13 residues long. CDR3 region: CASSPTGAYEQYF. Here the CDR3 DNA reads TGTGCCAGCAGCCCGACAGGGGCCTACGAGCAGTACTTC.

This clonotype has just a few counts. This sequence joins TRBV7-8 and TRBJ2-7; 9 nucleotides agree with TRBD2. V dropped 4 bases and J dropped 2; count of bases not matched to a gene: 9. Germline CDR1 is SGHVS and CDR2 is FQNEAQ. The CDR3 covers 16 residues. The CDR3 sequence: CASSSFFLAGPYEQYF. As DNA, the CDR3 is TGTGCCAGCAGCTCCTTTTTCCTAGCGGGGCCCTACGAGCAGTACTTC.

This clonotype was seen just once. The J gene is TRBJ2-5, the V gene TRBV10-1; D gene uncertain. The CDR3 loop spans 13 amino acids. Deletions cut 6 bases from V and 5 bases from J, with 13 bases between. Germline lookup yields CDR1 WNHNN and CDR2 SYGVQD (reference sequence). CDR3: CASSEGIAETQYF. The DNA of the CDR3 is TGCGCCAGCAGCGAAGGGATAGCCGAGACCCAGTACTTC.

J is TRBJ2-7 and V is TRBV6-5; D unresolved. The CDR3 consists of 12 residues. V lost 2 bases and J 4 bases, leaving 6 bases between the germline ends. The germline V gene encodes CDR1 MNHEY and CDR2 SVGAGI. CDR3 loop: CASSYVGYEQYF. CDR3 in DNA: TGTGCCAGCAGTTACGTAGGGTACGAGCAGTACTTC.

This clonotype was observed at least ten times. This chain connects TRBV28 to TRBJ1-6, with 7 bases identical to TRBD1. Germline V CDR1 and CDR2: MDHEN, SYDVKM. The V gene end was trimmed by 3 bases and the J gene end by 7 bases; junction bases not matched to a gene: 9. The CDR3 is made up of 16 amino acids. Here the CDR3 DNA reads TGTGCCAGCAGTTTCGGACTAAGACAGGGAAATTCACCCCTCCACTTT. It is translated as CASSFGLRQGNSPLHF.

The table lists this clonotype with many counts. The chain is built from TRBV28 and TRBJ2-2; a possible D gene is TRBD1 (5 bases). This CDR3 has 13 residues. V was clipped by 7 bases and J by 3 bases, with 9 bases between them. Germline CDR1 reads MDHEN; CDR2 reads SYDVKM. CDR3 amino acids: CASTRQYTGELFF. DNA for the CDR3: TGTGCCAGCACCAGACAGTACACCGGGGAGCTGTTTTTT.

This clonotype was counted many times. The chain carries TRBV12-3 or TRBV12-4 and TRBJ2-2; TRBD1 might be the D (5 bases). The CDR3 extends over 14 amino acids. Deletions cut 7 bases from V and 4 bases from J, with 13 bases between. The CDR3 spells CASTWGVVTGELFF. CDR3 bases: TGTGCCAGCACCTGGGGCGTCGTCACCGGGGAGCTGTTTTTT.

This clonotype was detected many times. The rearrangement links TRBV24-1 to TRBJ2-5, with TRBD2 matching over 15 bases. This CDR3 contains 17 residues. With 9 bases clipped from V and 0 bases from J, the junction kept 7 bases outside the gene matches. Germline V gene sequence: CDR1 KGHDR, CDR2 SFDVKD. CDR3 sequence: CATLGLAGGRYQETQYF. In nucleotides, the CDR3 is TGTGCCACCCTCGGACTAGCGGGAGGGAGATACCAAGAGACCCAGTACTTC.

This clonotype occurred many times. The chain is built from TRBV24-1 and TRBJ2-5; D not certain. Germline values: CDR1 KGHDR, CDR2 SFDVKD. V lost 2 bases to trimming and J lost 2 bases, with 11 bases between them. This CDR3 has 15 residues. The CDR3 spells CATSDWYSKQETQYF. CDR3 DNA sequence: TGTGCCACCAGTGATTGGTACTCGAAGCAAGAGACCCAGTACTTC.

This clonotype was recorded many times. This rearrangement joins TRBV28 to TRBJ2-1; 9 nucleotides match TRBD1. The CDR3 is made up of 14 amino acids. CDR1 is MDHEN, CDR2 SYDVKM, per germline. V lost 6 bases, J lost 8 bases, and 8 bases stayed unmatched. Written as DNA, the CDR3 is TGTGCCAGCAGCCCCGGGACAGGGAGGGATGAGCAGTTCTTC. Translation: CASSPGTGRDEQFF.

This clonotype was found many times. The chain links TRBV2 to TRBJ1-4, with unresolved D. V was cut by 4 bases and J by 8 bases, with 5 bases left in between. CDR3 length: 11 amino acids. Germline V gene lookup returns CDR1 SNHLY and CDR2 FYNNEI. CDR3 residues: CASSGLEKLFF. The CDR3 DNA reads as TGTGCCAGCAGTGGTTTGGAAAAACTGTTTTTT.

V and J are TRBV20-1 and TRBJ2-7, with 8 bases fitting TRBD2. V shed 5 bases and J 3 bases; nucleotides not matched to a gene: 12. The V gene's germline CDR1 is DFQATT and CDR2 SNEGSKA (reference sequence). The CDR3 is 15 amino acids. The CDR3 here is CSAEAGTRILYEQYF. In DNA form, the CDR3 reads TGCAGTGCTGAAGCCGGGACTAGGATACTCTACGAGCAGTACTTC.

This clonotype was recorded at least ten times. The chain is built from TRBV2 and TRBJ1-5; D perhaps matches TRBD1 (6 bases). Trimming took 7 bases from V and 3 from J, leaving 10 bases between them. The CDR3 has 13 residues. Germline assignment: CDR1 SNHLY and CDR2 FYNNEI. The CDR3 here is CASKGGVNQPQHF. The CDR3 DNA reads TGTGCCAGCAAAGGGGGGGTCAATCAGCCCCAGCATTTT.

The sample holds many counts of this clonotype. V gene TRBV3-1 combines with J gene TRBJ2-1, with D perhaps being TRBD1 or TRBD2 (5 bases each). The V gene lost 4 bases and the J gene lost 8 bases, with 15 bases spanning the gap. The CDR3 totals 14 residues. The germline CDR1 and CDR2 sequences are LGHDT and YNNKEL (reference sequence). CDR3: CASSPVRGTDEQFF. The CDR3 DNA follows: TGTGCCAGCAGCCCCGTACGAGGGACCGATGAGCAGTTCTTC.

The chain uses TRBV20-1 and TRBJ1-1; unclear D gene. Germline values: CDR1 DFQATT, CDR2 SNEGSKA (reference sequence). The CDR3 is 11 residues long. Trimming removed 1 base at V and 7 bases at J, with 7 bases between. CDR3 residues: CSARGGREAFF. The CDR3 DNA reads as TGCAGTGCTAGAGGAGGCCGTGAAGCTTTCTTT.

The chain carries TRBV20-1 and TRBJ1-1, with D possibly matching TRBD1 (6 bases). CDR1 and CDR2 from the germline V gene are DFQATT and SNEGSKA (reference sequence). This CDR3 region has 15 residues. V lost 0 bases and J lost 4, with 15 bases in between. The CDR3, as DNA: TGCAGTGCTAGAGATCCGGGGGCGAGTGTCACTGAAGCTTTCTTT. Translating gives CSARDPGASVTEAFF.